This T cell receptor (beta chain) was captured by sequencing in a study of radiotherapy plus CTLA-4 blockade in lung cancer. Whole-study context: Overall, roughly 18% of patients showed an objective response, while about 29% attained disease control.

The method was immunoSEQ multiplex PCR; TCRdb's version includes in-frame clones alone and lacks a portion of them. The data contain about 85,000 clones, about 90% of them singletons. With 2 bases clipped from V and 9 bases from J, the junction kept 8 bases outside the gene matches. The CDR3 has 13 residues. Germline V gene lookup returns CDR1 SGHRS and CDR2 YFSETQ. This chain connects TRBV5-1 to TRBJ2-7; 7 bases agree with TRBD1. This receptor was identified in a human donor with non-small cell lung cancer who had a partial response to radiotherapy plus ipilimumab. The starting material was peripheral blood, obtained from a patient treated with radiotherapy plus ipilimumab. The CDR3 region is CASSFTGVSAQYV. For the CDR3, the DNA is TGCGCCAGCAGCTTTACAGGGGTTTCTGCGCAGTACGTC.